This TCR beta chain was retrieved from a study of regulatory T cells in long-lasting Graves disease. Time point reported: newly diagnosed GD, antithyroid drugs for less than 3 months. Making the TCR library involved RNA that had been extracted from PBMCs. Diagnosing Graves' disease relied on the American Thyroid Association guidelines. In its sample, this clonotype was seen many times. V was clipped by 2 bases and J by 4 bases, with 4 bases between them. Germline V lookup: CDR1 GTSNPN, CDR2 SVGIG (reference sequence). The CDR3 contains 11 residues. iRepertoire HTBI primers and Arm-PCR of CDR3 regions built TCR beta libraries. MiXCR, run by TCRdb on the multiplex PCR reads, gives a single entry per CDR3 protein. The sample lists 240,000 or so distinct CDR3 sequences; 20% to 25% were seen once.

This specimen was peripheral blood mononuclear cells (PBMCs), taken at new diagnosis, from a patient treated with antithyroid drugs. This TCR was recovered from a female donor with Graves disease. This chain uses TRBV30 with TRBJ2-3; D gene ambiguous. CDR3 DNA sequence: TGTGCCTGGAGTCCGTCAGATACGCAGTATTTT. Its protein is CAWSPSDTQYF. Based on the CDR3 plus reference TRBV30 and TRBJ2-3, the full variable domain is SQTIHQWPATLVQPVGSPLSLECTVEGTSNPNLYWYRQAAGRGLQLLFYSVGIGQISSEVPQNLSASRPQDRQFILSSKKLLLSDSGFYLCAWSPSDTQYFGPGTRLTVL.